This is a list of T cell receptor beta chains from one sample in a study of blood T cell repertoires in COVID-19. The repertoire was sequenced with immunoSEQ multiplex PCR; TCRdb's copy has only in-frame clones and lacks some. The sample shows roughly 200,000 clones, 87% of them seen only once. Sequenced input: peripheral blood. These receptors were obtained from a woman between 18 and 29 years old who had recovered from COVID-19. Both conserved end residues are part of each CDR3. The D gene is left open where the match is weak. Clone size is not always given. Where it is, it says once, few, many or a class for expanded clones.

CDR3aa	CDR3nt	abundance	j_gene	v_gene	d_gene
CASSLVRAQETQYF	TGTGCCAGCAGCTTAGTCAGGGCCCAAGAGACCCAGTACTTC	few	TRBJ2-5	TRBV7-2	.
CASSPDGGRGFSGELFF	TGTGCCAGCTCACCAGACGGCGGGAGAGGCTTTAGCGGGGAGCTGTTTTTT	.	TRBJ2-2	TRBV18	TRBD2
CASKRPPTGELFF	TGCGCCAGCAAGCGACCACCCACCGGGGAGCTGTTTTTT	.	TRBJ2-2	TRBV10-2	.
CASSIRLAESGANVLTF	TGTGCCAGCAGCATTAGACTAGCGGAATCTGGGGCCAACGTCCTGACTTTC	.	TRBJ2-6	TRBV27	TRBD2
CASSQERGAVEETQYF	TGTGCCAGCAGCCAAGAACGGGGGGCCGTTGAGGAGACCCAGTACTTC	.	TRBJ2-5	TRBV14	.
CASSLTGYGYTF	TGTGCCAGCAGTTTAACCGGGTATGGCTACACCTTC	.	TRBJ1-2	TRBV12-3/TRBV12-4	.
CASSLTGLAGGGLVEQFF	TGTGCCAGCAGCTTAACGGGACTAGCGGGAGGAGGGCTGGTTGAGCAGTTCTTC	.	TRBJ2-1	TRBV7-3	TRBD2
CASSIDLGTGSYEQYF	TGTGCCAGTAGTATAGATCTAGGGACAGGGTCCTACGAGCAGTACTTC	.	TRBJ2-7	TRBV19	TRBD1
CASSSFSGRAYNEQFF	TGTGCCAGCAGTTCTTTTAGCGGGAGGGCCTACAATGAGCAGTTCTTC	.	TRBJ2-1	TRBV6-5	TRBD2
CASSPGLPGELFF	TGTGCCAGTAGTCCGGGACTACCCGGGGAGCTGTTTTTT	.	TRBJ2-2	TRBV19	TRBD2
CATSRGQVNTEAFF	TGTGCCACCAGCAGAGGACAGGTGAACACTGAAGCTTTCTTT	once	TRBJ1-1	TRBV15	.
CASSFWLALAEQYF	TGTGCCAGCAGCTTCTGGCTAGCGCTTGCCGAGCAGTACTTC	.	TRBJ2-7	TRBV5-6	.
CASSLVSGRARSGELFF	TGTGCCAGCAGCTTAGTTAGCGGGAGGGCCCGATCCGGGGAGCTGTTTTTT	.	TRBJ2-2	TRBV7-2	TRBD2
CASSLGEGNEQFF	TGTGCCAGCAGCTTAGGCGAGGGCAATGAGCAGTTCTTC	.	TRBJ2-1	TRBV7-6	.
CASSFRQGRTEAFF	TGTGCCAGCAGTTTCCGACAGGGAAGGACTGAAGCTTTCTTT	.	TRBJ1-1	TRBV27	TRBD1
CSASTTSYEQYF	TGCAGTGCTAGTACAACGTCCTACGAGCAGTACTTC	.	TRBJ2-7	TRBV20-1	.
CASSGRGATEAFF	TGTGCCAGCAGTGGTCGGGGGGCCACTGAAGCTTTCTTT	.	TRBJ1-1	TRBV11-1	.
CAWSVIAGDNEQFF	TGTGCCTGGAGTGTAATAGCGGGAGACAATGAGCAGTTCTTC	.	TRBJ2-1	TRBV30	TRBD2
CASSPGQRITEAFF	TGTGCCAGCAGCCCAGGACAGCGGATCACTGAAGCTTTCTTT	once	TRBJ1-1	TRBV7-9	.
CASSLGLRDKNSPLHF	TGCGCCAGCAGCTTGGGCCTTCGGGACAAAAATTCACCCCTCCACTTT	.	TRBJ1-6	TRBV5-1	.
CASRQGGTEAFF	TGTGCCAGCAGACAGGGAGGGACTGAAGCTTTCTTT	.	TRBJ1-1	TRBV27	.
CASSQIGLAGDTGELFF	TGCGCCAGCAGCCAAATCGGACTAGCGGGAGACACCGGGGAGCTGTTTTTT	.	TRBJ2-2	TRBV4-3	TRBD2
CASSQESKREDIQYF	TGCGCCAGCAGCCAAGAATCGAAGAGGGAGGACATTCAGTACTTC	.	TRBJ2-4	TRBV4-3	.
CASSDLYEQYF	TGTGCCAGCAGTGACCTCTACGAGCAGTACTTC	.	TRBJ2-7	TRBV25-1	.
CASSYSLAGAYEQYF	TGTGCCAGCAGTTACTCCCTAGCGGGAGCCTACGAGCAGTACTTC	once	TRBJ2-7	TRBV6-2/TRBV6-3	TRBD2
CASSSLQGADRNIQYF	TGTGCCAGCAGCTCCTTACAGGGGGCGGACAGAAACATTCAGTACTTC	.	TRBJ2-4	TRBV13	TRBD1
CASSIPTGGAEAFF	TGTGCCAGCAGCATACCTACGGGGGGGGCCGAAGCTTTCTTT	.	TRBJ1-1	TRBV7-2	.
CASSLAGGTQETQYF	TGTGCCAGCAGCTTAGCTGGAGGGACGCAAGAGACCCAGTACTTC	.	TRBJ2-5	TRBV7-2	.
CASSESRAPGYGYTF	TGTGCCAGCTCCGAGTCCCGAGCCCCGGGATATGGCTACACCTTC	.	TRBJ1-2	TRBV18	.
CASSAWTTNTEAFF	TGTGCCAGCAGTGCCTGGACAACTAACACTGAAGCTTTCTTT	.	TRBJ1-1	TRBV27	.
CASRLGTAEPKYYGYTF	TGTGCCAGCAGGCTGGGGACAGCCGAACCTAAGTACTATGGCTACACCTTC	.	TRBJ1-2	TRBV2	TRBD1